This T cell receptor beta chain was captured in a study of T cells in Graves' hyperthyroidism and ophthalmopathy. The CDR3 runs to 17 residues. The V gene's germline CDR1 is SGHDT and CDR2 YYEEEE. Trimming pared 0 bases from V and 1 base from J, leaving 17 bases between. Patients with uncontrolled infections, other autoimmune diseases, pregnancy or lactation were excluded. Points from the study as a whole: Most thyroid clonotypes with frequency above 0.001 were detected in blood.

A note on this clonotype: The antigen is not known.

What was amplified from RNA transcripts were TCR beta CDR3 regions. Researchers ran a first-round RT-PCR on the TCR CDR3 using the HTBI primer set. Via MiXCR, TCRdb re-called the multiplex PCR reads, giving one row per CDR3 protein. The sample consists of around 500,000 distinct CDR3 sequences, about 14% of them appearing once. The material sequenced was blood. The chain joins TRBV5-6 to TRBJ2-7, with a weak D call TRBD2 (5 bases). The receptor comes from a woman in her thirties or forties with Graves' hyperthyroidism. DNA of the CDR3: TGTGCCAGCAGCTTGGAGGTCCGTGAGGGTTCTTCCTACGAGCAGTACTTC. Protein sequence: CASSLEVREGSSYEQYF.